This T cell receptor beta chain comes out of a study of T cell responses to AZD1222 COVID-19 vaccine. Findings of the study overall: In the spike-specific TCR repertoire, nearly half reportedly target unmutated variant regions. Spike-wide vaccine-associated CD4 TCRs dominated at 160-218 and 743-854. The breadth and depth of Spike-specific TCRs increased once two AZD1222 doses had been given.

With 0 bases removed from V and 6 bases from J, the gap between germline ends came to 8 bases. Germline V gene sequence: CDR1 GTSNPN, CDR2 SVGIG (reference sequence). This CDR3 region has 13 residues. The protocol was immunoSEQ multiplex PCR, while the TCRdb copy is restricted to in-frame clones and leaves out a portion. The top ten clones hold around 1.5% of a sample with about 150,000 clones, more than 70% of them seen once. Worth noting for this clone: The antigen is not known.

This TCR was recovered from an adult who received the AZD1222 COVID-19 vaccine. The sequenced sample was peripheral blood, obtained 28 days after the second AZD1222 dose. This chain joins TRBV30 and TRBJ1-4, with no clear D. CDR3 residues: CAWSVSRDEKLFF. The CDR3 DNA reads as TGTGCCTGGAGTGTATCGCGGGATGAAAAACTGTTTTTT.